This TCR beta chain appears in the sequencing data of a study of blood T cell repertoires in COVID-19. As for the study in general: The analysed material was cDNA or gDNA that came from T cells, B-cell-depleted T cells, or PBMCs.

Per the original data handling: Estimation of nucleated cell counts relied on the amplification of reference gene primers. TCRdb's table, derived via immunoSEQ multiplex PCR, lists solely in-frame clones and lacks some. The V and J calls and clone size come from that table; D and trimming were worked out from the DNA. The profile covers under 250,000 clones, with roughly nine tenths appearing a single time and under 3.5% taken by the ten largest. V gave up 0 bases and J gave up 7 bases, with 14 bases separating them. Looked up from germline, CDR1 is SGHRS and CDR2 is YFSETQ. The CDR3 loop spans 14 amino acids. Participant-reported clinical history was the basis for cohort assignment.

The rearrangement joins TRBV5-1 to TRBJ2-7; the D gene is possibly TRBD1 (6 bases). Sequenced sample: PBMCs or T cells enriched from blood (not recorded which). This TCR was recovered from a woman aged 18-29 years in a cohort exposed to, infected with or recovered from COVID-19 (not recorded which). The CDR3 reads CASSLAAGAREQYF. For the CDR3, the DNA is TGCGCCAGCAGCTTGGCGGCAGGGGCTAGGGAGCAGTACTTC.